Listed below are T cell receptor beta chains from one sample, sequenced in a study of shared clonotypes between healthy human individuals. Using immunoSEQ multiplex PCR, the repertoire was profiled, and TCRdb retains in-frame clones only, with some absent. The profile shows more than 2 million clones, about 94% of them singletons. Sequenced: naive CD8+ T cells sorted from blood. These receptors all stem from a man aged 18 to 29 in good health. Both conserved end residues are part of each CDR3. The D gene is left open where the match is weak. Size is stated for part of the rows, as once, few or many counts, or as a class when the clone is expanded.

V	J	D	size	CDR3	DNA
TRBV12-5	TRBJ2-5	TRBD2	-	CASGPPSGILPQETQYF	TGTGCTAGTGGTCCCCCCAGCGGGATCCTTCCCCAAGAGACCCAGTACTTC
TRBV9	TRBJ2-7	TRBD1	few	CASSVGTGAYEQYF	TGTGCCAGCAGCGTGGGGACAGGGGCCTACGAGCAGTACTTC
TRBV6-1	TRBJ1-2	-	-	CASSVRGYKGLYGYTF	TGTGCCAGCAGTGTACGAGGCTACAAGGGGCTCTATGGCTACACCTTC
TRBV9	TRBJ2-3	TRBD2	-	CASSFGLAGGFRDTQYF	TGTGCCAGCAGCTTCGGACTAGCGGGAGGGTTTAGAGATACGCAGTATTTT
TRBV7-9	TRBJ2-2	-	-	CASSLEGAEYTGELFF	TGTGCCAGCAGCTTAGAAGGAGCGGAATACACCGGGGAGCTGTTTTTT
TRBV7-7	TRBJ2-5	-	-	CASSLGRGGGGLQETQYF	TGTGCTAGCAGCTTAGGTCGCGGAGGTGGGGGATTACAAGAGACCCAGTACTTC
TRBV19	TRBJ2-7	TRBD1	-	CASSPNGQGIYEQYF	TGTGCCAGTAGTCCCAACGGACAGGGAATATACGAGCAGTACTTC
TRBV19	TRBJ2-7	-	once	CASSIYEQYF	TGTGCCAGTAGCATATACGAGCAGTACTTC
TRBV9	TRBJ2-1	TRBD2	-	CASTPSGTYNEQFF	TGTGCCAGCACCCCTAGCGGGACCTACAATGAGCAGTTCTTC
TRBV18	TRBJ1-4	-	-	CASSPLGGGEKLFF	TGTGCCAGCTCACCACTCGGGGGGGGTGAAAAACTGTTTTTT
TRBV7-9	TRBJ2-7	TRBD2	-	CASSFTAGLSDEQYF	TGTGCCAGCAGCTTCACGGCGGGACTATCTGACGAGCAGTACTTC
TRBV13	TRBJ2-2	TRBD1	-	CASSLRVTGMTGELFF	TGTGCCAGCAGCTTAAGGGTGACAGGGATGACCGGGGAGCTGTTTTTT
TRBV5-4	TRBJ2-7	-	-	CASSPENSYEQYF	TGTGCCAGCAGCCCCGAGAACTCCTACGAGCAGTACTTC
TRBV27	TRBJ1-2	-	-	CASSLTGNYGYTF	TGTGCCAGCAGTTTAACAGGGAACTATGGCTACACCTTC
TRBV5-1	TRBJ2-7	TRBD1	-	CASSVPDRDYEQYF	TGCGCCAGCAGCGTACCGGACAGGGACTACGAGCAGTACTTC
TRBV13	TRBJ2-3	TRBD2	-	CASSLSPGLAGTDTQYF	TGTGCCAGCAGCCTAAGCCCGGGACTAGCGGGAACAGATACGCAGTATTTT
TRBV4-3	TRBJ2-7	TRBD2	-	CASSQDLGGRAALEYF	TGCGCCAGCAGCCAAGATCTAGGCGGGAGGGCCGCCCTGGAGTACTTC
TRBV4-1	TRBJ1-6	-	-	CASSQDRDGSPLHF	TGCGCCAGCAGCCAAGACAGGGACGGTTCACCCCTCCACTTT
TRBV5-4	TRBJ2-1	TRBD1	-	CASSLGTGLYNEQFF	TGTGCCAGCAGCTTGGGGACAGGGCTGTACAATGAGCAGTTCTTC